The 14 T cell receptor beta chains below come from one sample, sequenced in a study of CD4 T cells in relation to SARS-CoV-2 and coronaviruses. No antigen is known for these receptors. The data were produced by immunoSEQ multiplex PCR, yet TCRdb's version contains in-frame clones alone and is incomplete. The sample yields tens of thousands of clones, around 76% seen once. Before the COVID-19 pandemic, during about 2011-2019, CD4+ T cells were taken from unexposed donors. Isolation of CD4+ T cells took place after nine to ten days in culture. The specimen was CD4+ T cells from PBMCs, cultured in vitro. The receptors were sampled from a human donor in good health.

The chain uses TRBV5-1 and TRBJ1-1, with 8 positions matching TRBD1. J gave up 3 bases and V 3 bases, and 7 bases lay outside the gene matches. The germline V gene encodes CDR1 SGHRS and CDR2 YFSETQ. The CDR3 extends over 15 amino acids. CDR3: CASSWAGGADTEAFF. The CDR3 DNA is TGCGCCAGCAGCTGGGCAGGGGGCGCGGACACTGAAGCTTTCTTT. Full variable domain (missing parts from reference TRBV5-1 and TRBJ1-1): KAGVTQTPRYLIKTRGQQVTLSCSPISGHRSVSWYQQTPGQGLQFLFEYFSETQRNKGNFPGRFSGRQFSNSRSEMNVSTLELGDSALYLCASSWAGGADTEAFFGQGTRLTVV.

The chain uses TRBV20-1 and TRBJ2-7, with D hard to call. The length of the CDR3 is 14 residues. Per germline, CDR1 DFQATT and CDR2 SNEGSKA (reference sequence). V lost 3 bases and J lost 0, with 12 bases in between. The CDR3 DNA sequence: TGCAGTGCTAGTAGGTCTACCATCTCCTACGAGCAGTACTTC. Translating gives CSASRSTISYEQYF.

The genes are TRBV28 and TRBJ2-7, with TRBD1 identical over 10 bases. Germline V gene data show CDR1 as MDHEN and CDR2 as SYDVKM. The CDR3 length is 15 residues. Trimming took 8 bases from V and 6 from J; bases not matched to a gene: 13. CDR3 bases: TGTGCCAGCCTCCCGAGACAGGGGGCGCCCGGCGAGCAGTACTTC. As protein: CASLPRQGAPGEQYF.

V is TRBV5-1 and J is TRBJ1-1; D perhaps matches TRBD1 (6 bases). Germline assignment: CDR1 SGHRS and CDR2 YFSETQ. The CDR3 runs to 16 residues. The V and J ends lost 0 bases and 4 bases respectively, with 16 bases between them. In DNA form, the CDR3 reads TGCGCCAGCAGCTTGGCCTTCAACAGGGTGGTCACTGAAGCTTTCTTT. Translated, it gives CASSLAFNRVVTEAFF.

The CDR3 loop is CASSVRDSNNEQFF. The DNA of the CDR3 is TGTGCCAGCAGTGTCCGGGACTCAAACAATGAGCAGTTCTTC. The chain has TRBV25-1 and TRBJ2-1; D may be TRBD2 (6 bases). The CDR3 runs 14 residues. Trimming removed 4 bases at V and 5 bases at J, with 12 bases between. In germline, CDR1 is MGHDK, CDR2 SYGVNS.

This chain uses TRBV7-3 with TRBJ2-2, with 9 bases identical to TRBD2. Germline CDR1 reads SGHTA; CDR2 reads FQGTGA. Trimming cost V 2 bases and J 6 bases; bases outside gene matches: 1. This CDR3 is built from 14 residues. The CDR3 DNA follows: TGTGCCAGCAGCTTAGGGACTAGCTCCGGGGAGCTGTTTTTT. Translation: CASSLGTSSGELFF.

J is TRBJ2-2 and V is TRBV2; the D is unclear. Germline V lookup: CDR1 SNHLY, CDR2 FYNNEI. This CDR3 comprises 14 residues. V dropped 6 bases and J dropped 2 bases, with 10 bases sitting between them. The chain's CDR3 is CASRTGPNTGELFF. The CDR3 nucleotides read TGTGCCAGCAGAACCGGACCCAACACCGGGGAGCTGTTTTTT.

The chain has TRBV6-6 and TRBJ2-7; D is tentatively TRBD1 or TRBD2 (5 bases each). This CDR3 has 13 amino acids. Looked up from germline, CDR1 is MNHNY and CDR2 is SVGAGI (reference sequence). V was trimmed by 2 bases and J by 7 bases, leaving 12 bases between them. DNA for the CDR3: TGTGCCAGCAGTTACGCCGGGGCTGGTGAGCAGTACTTC. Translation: CASSYAGAGEQYF.

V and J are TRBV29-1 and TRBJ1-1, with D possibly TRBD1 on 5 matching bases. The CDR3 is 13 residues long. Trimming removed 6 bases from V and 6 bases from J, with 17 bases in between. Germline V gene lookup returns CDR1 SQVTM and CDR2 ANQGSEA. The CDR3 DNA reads TGCAGCGTCGGCCCCGGGGGGGATGCTGAAGCTTTCTTT. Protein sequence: CSVGPGGDAEAFF.

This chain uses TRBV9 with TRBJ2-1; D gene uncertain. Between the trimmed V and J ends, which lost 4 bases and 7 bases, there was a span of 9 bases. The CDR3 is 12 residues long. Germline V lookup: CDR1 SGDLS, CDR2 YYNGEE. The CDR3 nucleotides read TGTGCCAGCAGCATAGATACTAATGAGCAGTTCTTC. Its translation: CASSIDTNEQFF.

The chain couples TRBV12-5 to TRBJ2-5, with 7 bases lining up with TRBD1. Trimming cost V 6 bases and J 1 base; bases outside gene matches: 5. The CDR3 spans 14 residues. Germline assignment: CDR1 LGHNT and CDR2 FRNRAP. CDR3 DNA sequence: TGTGCTAGTGGCCCGGGACAGCTCCAAGAGACCCAGTACTTC. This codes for CASGPGQLQETQYF.

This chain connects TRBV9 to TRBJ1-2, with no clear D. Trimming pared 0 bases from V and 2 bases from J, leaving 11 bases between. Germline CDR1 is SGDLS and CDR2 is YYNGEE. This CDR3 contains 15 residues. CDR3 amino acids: CASSVGALSNYGYTF. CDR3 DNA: TGTGCCAGCAGCGTAGGGGCACTGTCAAACTATGGCTACACCTTC.

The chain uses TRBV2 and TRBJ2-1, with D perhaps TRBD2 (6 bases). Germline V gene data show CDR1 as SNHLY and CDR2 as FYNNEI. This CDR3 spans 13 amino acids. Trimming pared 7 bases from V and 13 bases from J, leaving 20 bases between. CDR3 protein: CASILGLPSNQFF. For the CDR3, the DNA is TGTGCCAGCATTCTGGGACTTCCCTCCAACCAGTTCTTC.

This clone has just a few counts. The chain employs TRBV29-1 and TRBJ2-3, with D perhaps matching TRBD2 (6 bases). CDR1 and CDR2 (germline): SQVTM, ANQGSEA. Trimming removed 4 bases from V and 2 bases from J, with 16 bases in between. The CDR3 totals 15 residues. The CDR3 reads CSVVPGSLYTDTQYF. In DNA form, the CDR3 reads TGCAGCGTTGTCCCCGGGAGCCTGTACACAGATACGCAGTATTTT.